This TCR beta chain was sequenced during a study of blood T cell repertoires in COVID-19. The CDR3 is 16 amino acids. Trimming at V came to 5 bases and at J to 5 bases, leaving 9 bases not matched to a gene. CDR1 and CDR2 from the germline V gene are SGHTA and FQGNSA. Libraries were prepared by immunoSEQ multiplex PCR; TCRdb keeps only in-frame clonotypes and omits some of them. The sample holds about 110,000 clones, roughly four fifths seen once. This chain connects TRBV7-2 to TRBJ2-5; 12 bases map to TRBD2. The sample comprised peripheral blood. The clonotype comes from a woman aged 55 to 70 with acute or convalescent COVID-19. This CDR3 is CASSLSLAGGRETQYF. The CDR3 nucleotides read TGTGCCAGCAGCCTCAGTCTAGCGGGGGGGCGGGAGACCCAGTACTTC. Full variable domain (missing parts from reference TRBV7-2 and TRBJ2-5): GAGVSQSPSNKVTEKGKDVELRCDPISGHTALYWYRQSLGQGLEFLIYFQGNSAPDKSGLPSDRFSAERTGGSVSTLTIQRTQQEDSAVYLCASSLSLAGGRETQYFGPGTRLLVL.